These 10 T cell receptor beta chains were all obtained from the same sample, sequenced in a study of blood T cell repertoires in COVID-19. Sequencing was performed with immunoSEQ multiplex PCR; in TCRdb, only in-frame clones are kept and a portion is missing. Of roughly 110,000 clones in the sample, almost 85% were seen once. The sample consisted of peripheral blood. All receptors derive from a human donor in a cohort sampled during active COVID-19.

This clone is a singleton in its sample. This chain connects TRBV24-1 to TRBJ2-5; 7 bases are shared with TRBD2. The CDR3 extends over 15 amino acids. CDR1 is KGHDR and CDR2 is SFDVKD in the germline V gene. V dropped 3 bases and J dropped 7; count of bases not matched to a gene: 10. The chain's CDR3 is CATSDAKTSYVTQYF. In DNA, the CDR3 is TGTGCCACCAGTGATGCTAAGACTAGCTATGTGACCCAGTACTTC.

The chain is built from TRBV15 and TRBJ2-1; 9 nucleotides match TRBD2. Germline V gene lookup returns CDR1 LNHNV and CDR2 YYDKDF (reference sequence). The CDR3 extends over 16 amino acids. The J segment lost 7 bases and the V segment lost 4 bases, leaving 11 bases of the junction unmatched. The CDR3 loop reads CATSTRQLAGSNEQFF. CDR3 DNA: TGTGCCACCAGCACCCGCCAGCTAGCGGGATCAAATGAGCAGTTCTTC.

This clone was seen once. V is TRBV6-2 or TRBV6-3 and J is TRBJ2-1; TRBD2 aligns across 8 bases. In germline, CDR1 is MNHEY, CDR2 SVGEGT. This CDR3 region has 15 residues. V lost 5 bases and J lost 7; bases outside the gene matches: 10. CDR3 region: CASSLLAAAQNEQFF. Here the CDR3 DNA reads TGTGCCAGCAGTCTACTAGCGGCGGCACAGAATGAGCAGTTCTTC.

The CDR3 bases are TGTGCCAGCAGCACGCAGGGGGACAGATCCTATAATTCACCCCTCCACTTT. Translating gives CASSTQGDRSYNSPLHF. The chain combines TRBV7-6 with TRBJ1-6; 7 bases line up with TRBD1. J lost 1 base, V lost 5 bases, and 8 bases had no gene match. Per the germline V gene, CDR1 is SGHVS and CDR2 is FNYEAQ. This CDR3 contains 17 residues.

CDR3 amino acids: CASSMGQGAYGNQPQHF. The CDR3 DNA follows: TGTGCCAGCAGTATGGGACAGGGAGCTTATGGCAATCAGCCCCAGCATTTT. The chain is built from TRBV6-2 or TRBV6-3 and TRBJ1-5; 9 bases are a match to TRBD1. The CDR3 is made up of 17 amino acids. From germline, CDR1 is MNHEY and CDR2 SVGEGT. Unmatched junction bases numbered 10, after V lost 5 bases and J lost 2 bases.

The rearrangement links TRBV4-3 to TRBJ2-1, with D possibly matching TRBD2 (5 bases). Trimming left V 3 bases short and J 4 bases short, with 13 bases between. The CDR3 totals 15 residues. The germline gives CDR1 LGHNA, CDR2 YSLEER. CDR3 in amino acids: CASSQTGTIYNEQFF. CDR3 DNA: TGCGCCAGCAGCCAGACGGGAACTATTTACAATGAGCAGTTCTTC.

V and J are TRBV2 and TRBJ1-5; possible D gene TRBD1, 5 bases. V was cut by 4 bases and J by 0 bases, with 7 bases left in between. CDR1 SNHLY and CDR2 FYNNEI come from the germline V gene. The CDR3 runs 14 residues. The CDR3 nucleotides are TGTGCCAGCAGTGGACAGTATAGCAATCAGCCCCAGCATTTT. Residues: CASSGQYSNQPQHF.

About this clone: The junction departs from germline at one end; a sequencing error may be responsible. The CDR3 region has the DNA TGCGCCCGCAGCGCGGACGGGGGGCGGGGGGCCAATGAGCAGTTCTTC. Translation gives CARSADGGRGANEQFF. The V call is TRBV5-1, the J call TRBJ2-1; 8 nucleotides agree with TRBD2. The length of the CDR3 is 16 residues. Germline V lookup: CDR1 SGHRS, CDR2 YFSETQ.

In nucleotides, the CDR3 is TGCGCCAGCAGCTTATCCGGGACAGGGGTCCAAGAGACCCAGTACTTC. This codes for CASSLSGTGVQETQYF. The genes are TRBV5-1 and TRBJ2-5, with TRBD1 matching 10 bases. The CDR3 has 16 amino acids. V gave up 2 bases and J gave up 1 base; unmatched junction bases: 5. CDR1 is SGHRS and CDR2 is YFSETQ in the germline V gene. Together with reference TRBV5-1 and TRBJ2-5, the CDR3 gives the full variable domain: KAGVTQTPRYLIKTRGQQVTLSCSPISGHRSVSWYQQTPGQGLQFLFEYFSETQRNKGNFPGRFSGRQFSNSRSEMNVSTLELGDSALYLCASSLSGTGVQETQYFGPGTRLLVL.

The rearrangement uses TRBV18 and TRBJ1-5, with D unclear. Germline V gene data show CDR1 as KGHSH and CDR2 as LQKENI. The CDR3 consists of 13 residues. V dropped 4 bases and J dropped 6 bases, with 10 bases sitting between them. CDR3 residues: CASSREEGQPQHF. The DNA of the CDR3 is TGTGCCAGCTCACGAGAGGAGGGTCAGCCCCAGCATTTT.